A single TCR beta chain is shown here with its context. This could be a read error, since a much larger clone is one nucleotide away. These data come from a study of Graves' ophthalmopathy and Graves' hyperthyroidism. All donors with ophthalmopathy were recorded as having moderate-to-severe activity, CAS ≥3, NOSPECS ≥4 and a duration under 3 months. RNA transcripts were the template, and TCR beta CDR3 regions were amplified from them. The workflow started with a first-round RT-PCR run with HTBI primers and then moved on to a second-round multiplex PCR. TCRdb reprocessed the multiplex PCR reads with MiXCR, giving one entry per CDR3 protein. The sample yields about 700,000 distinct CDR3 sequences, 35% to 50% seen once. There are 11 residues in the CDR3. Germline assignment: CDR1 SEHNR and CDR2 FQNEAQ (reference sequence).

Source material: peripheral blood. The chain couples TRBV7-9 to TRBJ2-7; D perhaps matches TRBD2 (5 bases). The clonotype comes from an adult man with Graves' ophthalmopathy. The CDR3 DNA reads TGTGCCAGCAGCTCGGCGGGCGAGCAGTGCTTC. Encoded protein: CASSSAGEQCF.